The rows below give T cell receptor beta chains drawn from one sample of a study of T cell responses to AZD1222 COVID-19 vaccine. Using immunoSEQ multiplex PCR, the repertoire was profiled, and TCRdb retains in-frame clones only, with some absent. The sample holds about 140,000 clones, more than 80% seen once. The source was peripheral blood, collected on day 0 of AZD1222 vaccination. All receptors come from an adult in good health. The CDR3 runs from the conserved cysteine through the conserved F or W. The D gene is left open where the match is weak. Size is omitted from some rows. Given values are once, few, many or a class for expanded clones.

J,D,V,size,CDR3,DNA
TRBJ1-6,TRBD1,TRBV6-1,-,CASSDNAGGGSPLHF,TGTGCCAGCAGTGACAACGCAGGGGGGGGATCACCCCTCCACTTT
TRBJ2-2,-,TRBV13,-,CASSPSNTGELFF,TGTGCCAGCAGCCCGTCGAACACCGGGGAGCTGTTTTTT
TRBJ2-2,-,TRBV27,-,CASSPRPYTGELFF,TGTGCCAGCAGTCCGCGACCCTACACCGGGGAGCTGTTTTTT
TRBJ1-2,-,TRBV12-3/TRBV12-4,-,CANLSGYTF,TGTGCCAATCTAAGCGGCTACACCTTC
TRBJ1-6,-,TRBV20-1,-,CSASTGTPLHF,TGCAGTGCGTCGACAGGAACACCCCTCCACTTT
TRBJ1-2,TRBD1,TRBV7-9,once,CASSRQGNYGYTF,TGTGCCAGCAGCCGACAGGGGAACTATGGCTACACCTTC
TRBJ1-5,-,TRBV7-2,-,CASSSRTGNQPQHF,TGTGCCAGCAGCTCACGGACAGGCAATCAGCCCCAGCATTTT
TRBJ1-5,TRBD1,TRBV2,-,CASSEGQGFQPQHF,TGTGCCAGCAGTGAAGGACAGGGGTTCCAGCCCCAGCATTTT
TRBJ1-5,-,TRBV11-2,once,CASSLNQPQHF,TGTGCCAGCAGCTTAAATCAGCCCCAGCATTTT
TRBJ2-2,-,TRBV4-1,-,CASSRGRSRDNTGELFF,TGCGCCAGCAGCCGTGGACGCAGCCGAGATAACACCGGGGAGCTGTTTTTT
TRBJ1-3,-,TRBV5-1,-,CASSPNSGNTIYF,TGCGCCAGCAGCCCGAATTCTGGAAACACCATATATTTT
TRBJ1-1,TRBD1,TRBV27,-,CASSLRGSGGARGTEAFF,TGTGCCAGCAGCCTCCGGGGGTCAGGGGGGGCCCGGGGGACTGAAGCTTTCTTT
TRBJ2-3,-,TRBV7-9,-,CASSPQVVQDTQYF,TGTGCCAGCTCACCACAGGTAGTTCAGGATACGCAGTATTTT
TRBJ1-1,TRBD1,TRBV7-9,-,CASSSPFPGQGGRTEAFF,TGTGCCAGCAGCTCTCCTTTTCCGGGACAGGGGGGTCGGACTGAAGCTTTCTTT
TRBJ2-7,-,TRBV12-3/TRBV12-4,-,CASSPSFTYEQYF,TGTGCCAGCAGTCCCTCTTTTACCTACGAGCAGTACTTC
TRBJ2-2,-,TRBV24-1,-,CATSEQLENTGELFF,TGTGCCACCAGTGAACAGCTCGAGAACACCGGGGAGCTGTTTTTT
TRBJ1-1,TRBD1,TRBV7-9,-,CASSPRQGGTRTEAFF,TGTGCCAGCAGCCCCAGACAGGGGGGGACGAGGACTGAAGCTTTCTTT
TRBJ1-1,-,TRBV30,-,CAWMWGRGTEAFF,TGTGCCTGGATGTGGGGAAGGGGCACTGAAGCTTTCTTT
TRBJ1-4,TRBD1,TRBV6-5,-,CASSYSERWDSEKLFF,TGTGCCAGCAGTTACTCGGAAAGATGGGACAGTGAAAAACTGTTTTTT
TRBJ1-2,-,TRBV7-9,once,CASSLEGPEYGYTF,TGTGCCAGCAGCTTAGAAGGACCTGAGTATGGCTACACCTTC
TRBJ2-5,-,TRBV19,-,CGFDPRRQETQYF,TGTGGATTTGACCCACGGAGGCAGGAGACCCAGTACTTC
TRBJ1-3,-,TRBV5-1,-,CASSLGADLLSGNTIYF,TGCGCCAGCAGCTTGGGAGCGGACCTACTCTCTGGAAACACCATATATTTT
TRBJ1-2,-,TRBV5-4,-,CASSRRGRGGYTF,TGTGCCAGCAGCCGAAGGGGCCGGGGGGGCTACACCTTC
TRBJ2-1,-,TRBV2,-,CASRLDRSYNEQFF,TGTGCCAGCAGGCTGGACCGGTCCTACAATGAGCAGTTCTTC
TRBJ2-7,TRBD2,TRBV3-1/TRBV3-2,-,CASSQVVGGAWFEEQYF,TGTGCCAGCAGCCAAGTAGTCGGGGGGGCGTGGTTCGAAGAGCAGTACTTC
TRBJ2-3,-,TRBV19,-,CASSIGGRAEAQYF,TGTGCCAGTAGTATAGGCGGAAGGGCCGAGGCGCAGTATTTT
TRBJ1-2,-,TRBV29-1,-,CSVEDSISLGYTF,TGCAGCGTTGAAGATTCGATCAGTCTCGGCTACACCTTC
TRBJ2-3,-,TRBV24-1,-,CATSDFELDDTQYF,TGTGCCACCAGTGATTTCGAACTTGACGATACGCAGTATTTT
TRBJ1-2,TRBD1,TRBV27,-,CASSLGQSIANYGYTF,TGTGCCAGCAGCCTGGGACAGAGTATCGCTAACTATGGCTACACCTTC
TRBJ1-1,TRBD1,TRBV6-5,few,CASSLQGIYTEAFF,TGTGCCAGCTCTTTACAGGGGATTTACACTGAAGCTTTCTTT
TRBJ1-1,-,TRBV18,-,CASSPRDQGVAFF,TGTGCCAGCTCACCACGGGACCAAGGAGTGGCTTTCTTT
TRBJ2-3,-,TRBV2,-,CARGGQITDTQYF,TGTGCCAGAGGGGGGCAGATCACAGATACGCAGTATTTT
TRBJ2-7,TRBD2,TRBV2,-,CASSEDPAIETSRYEQYF,TGTGCCAGCAGTGAAGATCCCGCAATTGAGACTAGCAGGTACGAGCAGTACTTC
TRBJ1-4,TRBD1,TRBV9,-,CASGTGIFANEKLFF,TGTGCCAGCGGGACAGGGATATTCGCTAATGAAAAACTGTTTTTT
TRBJ1-5,-,TRBV28,-,CASSPRGNQPQHF,TGTGCCAGCAGTCCACGAGGCAATCAGCCCCAGCATTTT
TRBJ1-1,-,TRBV12-3/TRBV12-4,-,CASSRGSEAFF,TGTGCCAGCAGTCGCGGGAGTGAAGCTTTCTTT
TRBJ1-2,-,TRBV6-4,-,CASSDSRGYTF,TGTGCCAGCAGTGACTCGCGTGGCTACACCTTC
TRBJ1-5,-,TRBV3-1/TRBV3-2,-,CASSQGGGPHQPQHF,TGTGCCAGCAGCCAAGGAGGAGGCCCCCATCAGCCCCAGCATTTT
TRBJ2-1,-,TRBV6-1,-,CASSELTGNNEQFF,TGTGCCAGCAGTGAGCTAACAGGAAACAATGAGCAGTTCTTC
TRBJ2-3,TRBD1,TRBV7-9,-,CASFSPGTGLTDTQYF,TGTGCCAGCTTCAGTCCGGGGACAGGGCTTACAGATACGCAGTATTTT
TRBJ2-6,-,TRBV2,-,CASSEEDTMRAGANVLTF,TGTGCCAGCAGTGAAGAGGACACAATGAGGGCTGGGGCCAACGTCCTGACTTTC
TRBJ1-5,TRBD1,TRBV18,-,CASSPRRDRGPGQPQHF,TGTGCCAGCTCACCACGCAGGGACAGGGGGCCGGGTCAGCCCCAGCATTTT
TRBJ1-2,-,TRBV9,few,CASSAQQGVGYGYTF,TGTGCCAGCAGCGCCCAACAGGGTGTGGGCTATGGCTACACCTTC
TRBJ2-2,-,TRBV25-1,once,CASSQGTGELFF,TGTGCCAGCAGCCAGGGGACCGGGGAGCTGTTTTTT
TRBJ2-1,-,TRBV5-1,-,CASSLHGGYYNEQFF,TGCGCCAGCAGCTTACACGGGGGTTATTACAATGAGCAGTTCTTC
TRBJ2-5,-,TRBV20-1,once,CGGWYQETQYF,TGCGGCGGCTGGTATCAAGAGACCCAGTACTTC
TRBJ2-1,-,TRBV28,-,CASSLSQPGLYNEQFF,TGTGCCAGCAGTTTATCCCAGCCGGGACTCTACAATGAGCAGTTCTTC
TRBJ2-1,-,TRBV11-2,-,CASSLTRDQGRSEQFF,TGTGCCAGCAGCTTAACCCGGGACCAGGGGAGGAGTGAGCAGTTCTTC
TRBJ2-1,-,TRBV4-1,once,CASSQDRTAAYNEQFF,TGCGCCAGCAGCCAAGATCGGACAGCGGCCTACAATGAGCAGTTCTTC
TRBJ1-2,-,TRBV27,-,CASGWGRLGYGYTF,TGTGCCAGCGGGTGGGGGCGCTTGGGCTATGGCTACACCTTC
TRBJ1-5,-,TRBV6-5,-,CASSMTGQPQHF,TGTGCCAGCAGTATGACGGGTCAGCCCCAGCATTTT
TRBJ1-2,-,TRBV24-1,-,CATSDQGYGYTF,TGTGCCACCAGTGATCAGGGTTATGGCTACACCTTC
TRBJ2-1,TRBD2,TRBV6-5,-,CASSYLAVAGVNEQFF,TGTGCCAGCAGTTACCTTGCGGTAGCGGGAGTTAATGAGCAGTTCTTC
TRBJ2-7,TRBD2,TRBV6-5,-,CASNLSGRVYEQYF,TGTGCCAGCAATCTTAGCGGGAGAGTATACGAGCAGTACTTC
TRBJ1-2,TRBD1,TRBV9,-,CASSAGQGIYTF,TGTGCCAGCAGCGCGGGACAGGGGATCTACACCTTC